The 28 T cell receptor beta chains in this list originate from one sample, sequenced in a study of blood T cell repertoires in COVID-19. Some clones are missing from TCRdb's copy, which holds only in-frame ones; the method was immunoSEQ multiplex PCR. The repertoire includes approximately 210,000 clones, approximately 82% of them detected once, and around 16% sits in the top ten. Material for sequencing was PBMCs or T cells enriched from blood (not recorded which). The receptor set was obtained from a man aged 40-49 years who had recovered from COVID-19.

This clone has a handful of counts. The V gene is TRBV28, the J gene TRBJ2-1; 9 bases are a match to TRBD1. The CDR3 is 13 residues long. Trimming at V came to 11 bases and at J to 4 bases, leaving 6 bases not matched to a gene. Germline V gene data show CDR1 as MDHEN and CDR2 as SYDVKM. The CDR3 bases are TGTGCCCTAGGACAGGGGAAATACAATGAGCAGTTCTTC. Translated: CALGQGKYNEQFF.

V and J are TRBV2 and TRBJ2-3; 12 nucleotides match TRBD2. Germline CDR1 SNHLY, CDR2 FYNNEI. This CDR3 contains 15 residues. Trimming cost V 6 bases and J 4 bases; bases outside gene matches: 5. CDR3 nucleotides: TGTGCCAGCAGCGGACTAGCGGGGACAGCAGATACGCAGTATTTT. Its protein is CASSGLAGTADTQYF.

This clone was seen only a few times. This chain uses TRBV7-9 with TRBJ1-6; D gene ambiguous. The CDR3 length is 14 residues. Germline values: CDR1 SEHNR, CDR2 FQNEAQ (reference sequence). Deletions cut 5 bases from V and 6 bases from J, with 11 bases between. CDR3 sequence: CASSGAGSNSPLHF. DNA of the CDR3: TGTGCCAGCAGCGGCGCGGGGAGTAATTCACCCCTCCACTTT.

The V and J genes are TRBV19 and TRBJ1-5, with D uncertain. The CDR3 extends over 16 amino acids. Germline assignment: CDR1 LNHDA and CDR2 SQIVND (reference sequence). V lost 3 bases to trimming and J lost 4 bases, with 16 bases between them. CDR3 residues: CASSMRAPGGNQPQHF. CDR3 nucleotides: TGTGCCAGTAGTATGCGAGCCCCGGGAGGAAATCAGCCCCAGCATTTT.

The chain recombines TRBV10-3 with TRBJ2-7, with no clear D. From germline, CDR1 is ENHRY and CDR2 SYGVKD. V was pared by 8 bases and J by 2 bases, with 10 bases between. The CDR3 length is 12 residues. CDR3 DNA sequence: TGTGCCATCTCTAAAGCCCCCTACGAGCAGTACTTC. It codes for CAISKAPYEQYF.

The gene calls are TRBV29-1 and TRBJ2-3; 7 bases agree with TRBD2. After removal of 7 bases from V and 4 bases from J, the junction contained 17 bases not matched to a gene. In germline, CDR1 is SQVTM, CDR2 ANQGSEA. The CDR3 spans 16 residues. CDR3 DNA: TGCAGCGCCTATGGTGGGGGGGGAATTGTGGCAGATACGCAGTATTTT. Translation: CSAYGGGGIVADTQYF.

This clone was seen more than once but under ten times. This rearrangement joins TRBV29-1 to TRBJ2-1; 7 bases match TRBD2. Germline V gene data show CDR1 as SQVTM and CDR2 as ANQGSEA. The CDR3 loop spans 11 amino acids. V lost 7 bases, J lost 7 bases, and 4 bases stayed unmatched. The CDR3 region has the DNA TGCAGCGGTTTTAGCGGGAATGAGCAGTTCTTC. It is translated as CSGFSGNEQFF.

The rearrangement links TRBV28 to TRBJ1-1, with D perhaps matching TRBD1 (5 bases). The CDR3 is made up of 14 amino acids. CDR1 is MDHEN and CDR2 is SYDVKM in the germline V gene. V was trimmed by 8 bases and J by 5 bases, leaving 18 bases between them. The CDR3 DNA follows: TGTGCCAGCCGTACATACAGGTTGCGTACTGAAGCTTTCTTT. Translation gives CASRTYRLRTEAFF.

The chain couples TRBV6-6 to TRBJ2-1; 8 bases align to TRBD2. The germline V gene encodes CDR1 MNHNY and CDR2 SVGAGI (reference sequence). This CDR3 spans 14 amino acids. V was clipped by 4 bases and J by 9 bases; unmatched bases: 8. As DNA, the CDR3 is TGTGCCAGCAGTTCCCCCGGGGGGGCCTTTGAGCAGTTCTTC. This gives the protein CASSSPGGAFEQFF.

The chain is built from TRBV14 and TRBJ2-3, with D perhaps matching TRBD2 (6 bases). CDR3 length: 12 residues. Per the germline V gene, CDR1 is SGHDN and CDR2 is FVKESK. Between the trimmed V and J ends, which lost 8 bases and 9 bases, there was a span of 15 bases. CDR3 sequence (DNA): TGTGCCAGCTCGACTAGTCAGTGGACGCAGTATTTT. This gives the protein CASSTSQWTQYF.

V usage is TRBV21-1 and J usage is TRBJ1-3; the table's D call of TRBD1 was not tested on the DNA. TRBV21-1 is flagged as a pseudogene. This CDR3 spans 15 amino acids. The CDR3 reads CASSKNTGDGNTIYF. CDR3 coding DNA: TGTGCCAGCAGCAAAAATACAGGGGACGGAAACACCATATATTTT.

CDR3: CATEQGAGTEAFF. In nucleotides, the CDR3 is TGTGCCACTGAACAGGGGGCAGGCACTGAAGCTTTCTTT. The gene calls are TRBV15 and TRBJ1-1, with 9 nucleotides matching TRBD1. V was pared by 9 bases and J by 4 bases, with 6 bases of the junction left unmatched. This CDR3 is 13 amino acids long. CDR1 is LNHNV and CDR2 is YYDKDF in the germline V gene (reference sequence).

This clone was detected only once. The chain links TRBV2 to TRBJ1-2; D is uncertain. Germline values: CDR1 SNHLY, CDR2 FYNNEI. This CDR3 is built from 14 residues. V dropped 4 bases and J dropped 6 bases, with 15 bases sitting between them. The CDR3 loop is CASSAVTVPNGYTF. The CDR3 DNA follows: TGTGCCAGCAGTGCGGTCACCGTACCAAATGGCTACACCTTC.

The CDR3 sequence: CASSSGTGVSNQPQHF. The CDR3 DNA reads TGTGCCAGCAGTTCCGGGACAGGGGTTAGCAATCAGCCCCAGCATTTT. J is TRBJ1-5 and V is TRBV5-8; 10 bases agree with TRBD1. Germline CDR1 is SGHTS and CDR2 is YDEGEE. The CDR3 has 16 residues. J gave up 0 bases and V 5 bases, and 5 bases lay outside the gene matches. The entire variable domain, with the rest obtained from reference TRBV5-8 and TRBJ1-5, is as follows: EAGVTQSPTHLIKTRGQQATLRCSPISGHTSVYWYQQALGLGLQFLLWYDEGEERNRGNFPPRFSGRQFPNYSSELNVNALELEDSALYLCASSSGTGVSNQPQHFGDGTRLSIL.

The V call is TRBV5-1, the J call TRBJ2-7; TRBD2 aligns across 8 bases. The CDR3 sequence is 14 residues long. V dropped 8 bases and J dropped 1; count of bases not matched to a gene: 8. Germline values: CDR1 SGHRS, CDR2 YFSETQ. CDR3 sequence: CASSPRGGSYEQYF. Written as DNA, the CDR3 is TGCGCCAGTAGCCCTCGGGGGGGATCCTACGAGCAGTACTTC.

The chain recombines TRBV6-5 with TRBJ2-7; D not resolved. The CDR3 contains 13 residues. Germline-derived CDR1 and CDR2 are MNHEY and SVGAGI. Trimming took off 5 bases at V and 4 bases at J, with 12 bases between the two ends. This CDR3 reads CASSLLDSYEQYF. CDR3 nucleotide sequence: TGTGCCAGCAGTCTCCTCGACTCTTACGAGCAGTACTTC.

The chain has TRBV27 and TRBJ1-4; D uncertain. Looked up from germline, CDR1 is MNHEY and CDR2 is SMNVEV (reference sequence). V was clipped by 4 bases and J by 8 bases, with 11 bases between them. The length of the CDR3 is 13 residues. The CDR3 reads CASSSHIREKLFF. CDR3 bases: TGTGCCAGCAGTTCCCATATCCGGGAAAAACTGTTTTTT.

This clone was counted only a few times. The CDR3 bases are TGTGCCAGCGAGTTCGGCAGGTCCGAAACGCAGTATTTT. It specifies CASEFGRSETQYF. This chain connects TRBV6-5 to TRBJ2-3, with D unresolved. CDR1 is MNHEY, CDR2 SVGAGI, per germline. CDR3 size: 13 residues. V was pared by 8 bases and J by 9 bases, with 18 bases between.

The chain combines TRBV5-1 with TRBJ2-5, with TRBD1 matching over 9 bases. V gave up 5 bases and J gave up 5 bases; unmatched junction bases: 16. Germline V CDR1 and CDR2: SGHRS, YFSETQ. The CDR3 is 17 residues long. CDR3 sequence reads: CASRRGGPSGTGETQYF. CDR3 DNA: TGCGCCAGCAGACGAGGGGGGCCCTCCGGGACAGGGGAGACCCAGTACTTC.

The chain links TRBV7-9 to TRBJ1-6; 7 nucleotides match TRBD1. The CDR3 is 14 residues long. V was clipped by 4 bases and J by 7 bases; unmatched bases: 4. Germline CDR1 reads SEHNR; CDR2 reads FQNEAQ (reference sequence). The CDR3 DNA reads TGTGCCAGCAGCTCGGGGACAGCCAATTCACCCCTCCACTTT. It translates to CASSSGTANSPLHF.

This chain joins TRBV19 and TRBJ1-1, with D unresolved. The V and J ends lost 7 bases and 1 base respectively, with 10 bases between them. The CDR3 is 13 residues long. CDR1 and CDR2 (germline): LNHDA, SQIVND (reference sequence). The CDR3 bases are TGTGCCAGTAAGCGGACTACGAACACTGAAGCTTTCTTT. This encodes CASKRTTNTEAFF.

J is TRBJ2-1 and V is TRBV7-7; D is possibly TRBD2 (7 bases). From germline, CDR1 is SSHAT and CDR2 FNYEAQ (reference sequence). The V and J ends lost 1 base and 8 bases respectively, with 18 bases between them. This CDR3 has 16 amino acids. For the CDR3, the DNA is TGTGCCAGCAGCTTAGGAATTGTGGGGGGGGGCTATGAGCAGTTCTTC. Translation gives CASSLGIVGGGYEQFF.

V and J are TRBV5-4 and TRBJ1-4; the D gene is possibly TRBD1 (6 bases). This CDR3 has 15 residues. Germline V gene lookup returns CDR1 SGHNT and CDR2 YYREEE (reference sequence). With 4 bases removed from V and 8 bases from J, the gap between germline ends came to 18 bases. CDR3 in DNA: TGTGCCAGCAGCGCCCGACAGGAGATAGAGGAAAAACTGTTTTTT. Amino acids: CASSARQEIEEKLFF.

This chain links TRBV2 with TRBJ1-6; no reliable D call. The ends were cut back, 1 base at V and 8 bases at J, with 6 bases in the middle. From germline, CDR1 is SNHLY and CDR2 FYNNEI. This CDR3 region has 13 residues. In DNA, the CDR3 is TGTGCCAGCAGTGAAGTGGGAGATTCACCCCTCCACTTT. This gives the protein CASSEVGDSPLHF.

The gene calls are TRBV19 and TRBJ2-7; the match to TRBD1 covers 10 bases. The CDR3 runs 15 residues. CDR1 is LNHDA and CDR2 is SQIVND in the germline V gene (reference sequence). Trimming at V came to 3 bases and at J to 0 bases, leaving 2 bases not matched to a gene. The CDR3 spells CASSIRTGGSYEQYF. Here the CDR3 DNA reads TGTGCCAGTAGTATTCGGACAGGGGGCTCCTACGAGCAGTACTTC.

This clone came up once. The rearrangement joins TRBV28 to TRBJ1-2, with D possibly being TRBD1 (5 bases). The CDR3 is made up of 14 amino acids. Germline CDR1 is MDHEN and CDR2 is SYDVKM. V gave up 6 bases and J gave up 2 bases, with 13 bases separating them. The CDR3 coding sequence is TGTGCCAGCAGGCCGCAGGGCGGCAACTATGGCTACACCTTC. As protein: CASRPQGGNYGYTF.

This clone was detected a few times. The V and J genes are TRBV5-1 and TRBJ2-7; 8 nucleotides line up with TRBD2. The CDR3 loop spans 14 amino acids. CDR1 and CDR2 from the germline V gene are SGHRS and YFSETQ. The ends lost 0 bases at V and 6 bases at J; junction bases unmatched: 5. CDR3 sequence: CASSLGREGLEQYF. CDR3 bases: TGCGCCAGCAGCTTGGGCCGGGAGGGCCTCGAGCAGTACTTC.

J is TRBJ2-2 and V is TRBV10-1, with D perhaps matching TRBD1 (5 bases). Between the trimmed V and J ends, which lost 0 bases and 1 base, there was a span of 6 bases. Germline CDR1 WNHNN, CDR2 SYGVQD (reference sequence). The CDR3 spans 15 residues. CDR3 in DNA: TGCGCCAGCAGTGAGTCAAGGGGGAACACCGGGGAGCTGTTTTTT. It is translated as CASSESRGNTGELFF.